The clone carrying this T cell receptor beta chain was observed a handful of times. Its antigen remains unknown. The sample comes from a study of T-cell memory formation after mild COVID-19. Study results and caveats: SARS-CoV-2 specificity was not confirmed for second-wave clones peaking on day 37.

A single record per CDR3 protein comes from TCRdb applying MiXCR to the 5' RACE reads. Among fewer than 90,000 distinct CDR3 sequences listed, around 14% were seen once. After removal of 6 bases from V and 1 base from J, the junction contained 9 bases not matched to a gene. The CDR3 is 15 amino acids. The germline CDR1 and CDR2 sequences are DFQATT and SNEGSKA (reference sequence). The TCR sequence derives from an adult woman who had mild COVID-19 (a few samples of this study predate the infection). Cell type and time point are not known. The chain uses TRBV20-1 and TRBJ1-1, with 9 positions matching TRBD1. The sample comprised PBMCs or a T cell subset sorted from them (not recorded which). The CDR3 bases are TGCAGTGCCGAGTCACAGGGGGCAGGGAACACTGAAGCTTTCTTT. Its translation: CSAESQGAGNTEAFF.